One and the same sample provided the 25 T cell receptor beta chains below, sequenced in a study of T cells in tuberculosis. Assay: immunoSEQ multiplex PCR; the TCRdb copy retains only in-frame clones and omits some. The sample contains tens of thousands of clones, less than 97% of which appear only once. Sequencing input: PBMCs. All receptors derive from a donor between 10 and 35 years old with latent tuberculosis or without tuberculosis infection.

The chain is built from TRBV7-9 and TRBJ2-3; no firm D call. In germline, CDR1 is SEHNR, CDR2 FQNEAQ (reference sequence). The CDR3 runs 12 residues. Trimming shortened V by 5 bases and J by 1 base, and 4 bases separated the two germline ends. The CDR3 bases are TGTGCCAGCAGCCCAGGCACAGATACGCAGTATTTT. This codes for CASSPGTDTQYF.

This chain links TRBV6-6 with TRBJ2-2; 8 bases align to TRBD2. After removal of 9 bases from V and 0 bases from J, the junction contained 9 bases not matched to a gene. Germline loops: CDR1 MNHNY, CDR2 SVGAGI (reference sequence). The CDR3 is 16 amino acids. The CDR3 sequence: CASLKRELSNTGELFF. CDR3 DNA: TGTGCCAGTTTGAAGCGGGAGTTATCGAACACCGGGGAGCTGTTTTTT.

The chain is built from TRBV2 and TRBJ1-3, with D maybe TRBD1 (6 bases). Germline V gene data show CDR1 as SNHLY and CDR2 as FYNNEI. This CDR3 is built from 11 residues. V gave up 6 bases and J gave up 9 bases, with 9 bases separating them. The CDR3: CASRTGSTIYF. DNA of the CDR3: TGTGCCAGCAGAACAGGGTCCACCATATATTTT.

This chain connects TRBV11-2 to TRBJ1-2; D is undetermined. Trimming pared 1 base from V and 6 bases from J, leaving 9 bases between. This CDR3 has 13 residues. From germline, CDR1 is SGHAT and CDR2 FQNNGV. This CDR3 is CASSLGERHGYTF. The CDR3 nucleotides are TGTGCCAGCAGCTTAGGGGAGAGACATGGCTACACCTTC.

The J gene is TRBJ2-2, the V gene TRBV5-4, with 8 nucleotides matching TRBD2. There are 15 residues in the CDR3. V lost 2 bases and J lost 1; bases outside the gene matches: 1. Germline assignment: CDR1 SGHNT and CDR2 YYREEE (reference sequence). The CDR3 DNA reads TGTGCCAGCAGCTTTAGCGGGGTGAACACCGGGGAGCTGTTTTTT. It specifies CASSFSGVNTGELFF.

Here the CDR3 reads CSVPKGLGNTEAFF. The CDR3 DNA reads TGCAGCGTTCCAAAGGGGCTGGGGAACACTGAAGCTTTCTTT. The chain is built from TRBV29-1 and TRBJ1-1, with TRBD1 as a possible D gene (5 bases). CDR1 and CDR2 (germline): SQVTM, ANQGSEA. V lost 5 bases and J lost 1, with 14 bases in between. CDR3 length: 14 residues.

A single count supports this clone. The gene calls are TRBV7-9 and TRBJ2-2, with D tentatively TRBD1 (5 bases). CDR3 size: 15 residues. Between the trimmed V and J ends, which lost 3 bases and 4 bases, there was a span of 12 bases. Germline V CDR1 and CDR2: SEHNR, FQNEAQ (reference sequence). CDR3 sequence (DNA): TGTGCCAGCAGCTTCCCAGGGCTCAGCACCGGGGAGCTGTTTTTT. It yields the protein CASSFPGLSTGELFF.

The chain is built from TRBV7-2 and TRBJ2-3; 11 nucleotides align to TRBD2. J was trimmed by 2 bases and V by 3 bases; bases with no gene match: 13. Germline loops: CDR1 SGHTA, CDR2 FQGNSA. This CDR3 is 19 amino acids long. The CDR3 protein is CASSFARSLSGGATDTQYF. CDR3 sequence (DNA): TGTGCCAGCAGCTTTGCCCGATCACTTAGCGGGGGGGCCACAGATACGCAGTATTTT.

The CDR3 is CASSSTWQGNTGELFF. DNA for the CDR3: TGCGCCAGCAGCTCTACGTGGCAGGGGAACACCGGGGAGCTGTTTTTT. The V gene is TRBV5-1, the J gene TRBJ2-2, with D perhaps TRBD1 (5 bases). CDR1 is SGHRS and CDR2 is YFSETQ in the germline V gene. V lost 3 bases and J 1 base, leaving 13 bases between the germline ends. This CDR3 is built from 16 residues.

This chain joins TRBV7-8 and TRBJ2-7, with D possibly being TRBD2 (5 bases). V dropped 7 bases and J dropped 2 bases, with 21 bases sitting between them. CDR3 length: 16 residues. Germline assignment: CDR1 SGHVS and CDR2 FQNEAQ. For the CDR3, the DNA is TGTGCCAGCAACATCGGACTTTCTCCGAACCCCTACGAGCAGTACTTC. Protein: CASNIGLSPNPYEQYF.

The rearrangement uses TRBV15 and TRBJ1-6; D gene ambiguous. The germline gives CDR1 LNHNV, CDR2 YYDKDF (reference sequence). The V and J ends lost 0 bases and 9 bases respectively, with 6 bases between them. The CDR3 length is 13 residues. The DNA of the CDR3 is TGTGCCACCAGCAGAGATCTCCCTTCACCCCTCCACTTT. It specifies CATSRDLPSPLHF.

The chain recombines TRBV5-6 with TRBJ1-2; 7 positions agree with TRBD1. The CDR3 spans 13 residues. Trimming cost V 2 bases and J 6 bases; bases outside gene matches: 4. Germline CDR1 SGHDT, CDR2 YYEEEE. The CDR3 here is CASSLQGSDGYTF. The DNA for the CDR3 is TGTGCCAGCAGCTTACAGGGGAGCGATGGCTACACCTTC.

The V and J genes are TRBV28 and TRBJ1-2; 7 bases line up with TRBD1. The CDR3 spans 12 residues. The trim removed 6 bases at V and 10 bases at J, leaving 8 bases unmatched. Germline V gene data show CDR1 as MDHEN and CDR2 as SYDVKM. CDR3 protein: CASSLQGRVYTF. In DNA, the CDR3 is TGTGCCAGCAGCTTACAGGGGCGGGTCTACACCTTC.

V is TRBV7-8 and J is TRBJ2-7; no reliable D call. In germline, CDR1 is SGHVS, CDR2 FQNEAQ. V lost 3 bases, J lost 3 bases, and 9 bases lay in between. The CDR3 totals 13 residues. The CDR3 reads CASSFGVSYEQYF. CDR3 coding DNA: TGTGCCAGCAGCTTCGGAGTTAGCTACGAGCAGTACTTC.

The J gene is TRBJ2-3, the V gene TRBV7-2; 7 bases agree with TRBD2. V lost 0 bases and J lost 4; bases outside the gene matches: 4. This CDR3 is built from 15 residues. Per germline, CDR1 SGHTA and CDR2 FQGNSA. CDR3 residues: CASSLAGGWSDTQYF. The CDR3 nucleotides are TGTGCCAGCAGCTTAGCCGGGGGGTGGTCAGATACGCAGTATTTT.

The genes are TRBV7-9 and TRBJ1-1; D ambiguous. The ends were cut back, 4 bases at V and 4 bases at J, with 7 bases in the middle. The CDR3 loop spans 12 amino acids. Germline lookup yields CDR1 SEHNR and CDR2 FQNEAQ (reference sequence). This CDR3 reads CASSSGFTEAFF. The DNA of the CDR3 is TGTGCCAGCAGCTCCGGGTTCACTGAAGCTTTCTTT.

CDR3: CASSVGAGTQYF. The CDR3 DNA reads as TGTGCCAGCAGCGTAGGAGCCGGGACCCAGTACTTC. The V gene is TRBV9, the J gene TRBJ2-5, with D unclear. The CDR3 consists of 12 residues. Trimming took off 0 bases at V and 7 bases at J, with 7 bases between the two ends. The germline gives CDR1 SGDLS, CDR2 YYNGEE.

The CDR3 DNA sequence: TGTGCCAGCAGTGCCGGACTACCAACATACAATGAGCAGTTCTTC. It encodes CASSAGLPTYNEQFF. The V call is TRBV25-1, the J call TRBJ2-1; possible D gene TRBD2, 6 bases. The CDR3 runs 15 residues. The germline V gene has CDR1 MGHDK and CDR2 SYGVNS. Trimming took off 4 bases at V and 4 bases at J, with 14 bases between the two ends. Complete variable domain (other parts from reference TRBV25-1 and TRBJ2-1): EADIYQTPRYLVIGTGKKITLECSQTMGHDKMYWYQQDPGMELHLIHYSYGVNSTEKGDLSSESTVSRIRTEHFPLTLESARPSHTSQYLCASSAGLPTYNEQFFGPGTRLTVL.

The chain recombines TRBV5-1 with TRBJ2-5; maybe TRBD1 (6 bases). CDR3 size: 14 residues. V was cut by 4 bases and J by 5 bases, with 15 bases left in between. The germline gives CDR1 SGHRS, CDR2 YFSETQ. CDR3: CASSPSGVGETQYF. The CDR3 DNA is TGCGCCAGCAGCCCATCAGGGGTTGGGGAGACCCAGTACTTC. Together with reference TRBV5-1 and TRBJ2-5, the CDR3 gives the full variable domain: KAGVTQTPRYLIKTRGQQVTLSCSPISGHRSVSWYQQTPGQGLQFLFEYFSETQRNKGNFPGRFSGRQFSNSRSEMNVSTLELGDSALYLCASSPSGVGETQYFGPGTRLLVL.

The chain joins TRBV30 to TRBJ1-2; 7 bases align to TRBD1. Germline V gene data show CDR1 as GTSNPN and CDR2 as SVGIG (reference sequence). The CDR3 totals 13 residues. The V gene end was trimmed by 7 bases and the J gene end by 8 bases; junction bases not matched to a gene: 13. CDR3 in amino acids: CASRGQPAGGYTF. CDR3 DNA sequence: TGTGCCTCAAGGGGACAGCCCGCAGGGGGCTACACCTTC.

The chain links TRBV29-1 to TRBJ2-7; 8 bases fit TRBD1. CDR1 SQVTM and CDR2 ANQGSEA come from the germline V gene. The CDR3 is 12 amino acids. V gave up 5 bases and J gave up 3 bases; unmatched junction bases: 3. The CDR3 protein is CSVPGTGYEQYF. For the CDR3, the DNA is TGCAGCGTTCCCGGGACAGGCTACGAGCAGTACTTC.

The chain joins TRBV11-2 to TRBJ1-2; no clear D gene. With 4 bases removed from V and 3 bases from J, the gap between germline ends came to 6 bases. Germline lookup yields CDR1 SGHAT and CDR2 FQNNGV. The CDR3 has 12 amino acids. CDR3 sequence reads: CASSSGYYGYTF. CDR3 DNA: TGTGCCAGCAGCTCCGGGTACTATGGCTACACCTTC.

This clone was detected once. V usage is TRBV27 and J usage is TRBJ2-7; the match to TRBD2 covers 7 bases. The length of the CDR3 is 15 residues. Germline lookup yields CDR1 MNHEY and CDR2 SMNVEV (reference sequence). The V and J ends lost 0 bases and 3 bases, in that order; junction bases with no gene match: 5. The CDR3 bases are TGTGCCAGCAGTTTATCCTCTAGCGGCATCTACGAGCAGTACTTC. Translating it yields CASSLSSSGIYEQYF.

The chain links TRBV18 to TRBJ1-1; D might be TRBD1 (6 bases). CDR1 is KGHSH and CDR2 is LQKENI in the germline V gene. V dropped 2 bases and J dropped 4 bases, with 8 bases sitting between them. The CDR3 extends over 13 amino acids. CDR3 sequence: CASSPVGGTEAFF. In DNA form, the CDR3 reads TGTGCCAGCTCACCAGTAGGGGGCACTGAAGCTTTCTTT.

The J gene is TRBJ2-7, the V gene TRBV6-5, with 7 positions matching TRBD1. The CDR3 contains 15 residues. The germline gives CDR1 MNHEY, CDR2 SVGAGI. The V and J ends lost 6 bases and 5 bases, in that order; junction bases with no gene match: 13. CDR3 bases: TGTGCCAGCAGCGTCGACGACAGGGTGGACAACGAGCAGTACTTC. Translation: CASSVDDRVDNEQYF.